These T cell receptor beta chains were read from a single sample in a study of T cell responses to AZD1222 COVID-19 vaccine. Profiling relied on immunoSEQ multiplex PCR, and the TCRdb table lists in-frame clones only, not all of them. The sample contains fewer than 250,000 clones, around 93% of which appear only once. Sequenced here: peripheral blood, sampled on day 0 of MenACWY control vaccination. These receptors were collected from an adult in good health. CDR3s include the opening cysteine and the closing phenylalanine or tryptophan. Each record gives: clone size, D gene, V gene, J gene, CDR3 DNA, CDR3 protein. A D gene is named only where the DNA matches it firmly. Rows may omit the clone size; those that give it use once, few, many or a size class.

abundance: -
d_gene: TRBD1
v_gene: TRBV5-1
j_gene: TRBJ1-3
CDR3nt: TGCGCCAGCAGTAGGGGGCCTTTAGTAAACACCATATATTTT
CDR3aa: CASSRGPLVNTIYF

abundance: -
d_gene: -
v_gene: TRBV7-9
j_gene: TRBJ1-1
CDR3nt: TGTGCCAGCAGCCGCATGGGACGGAACACTGAAGCTTTCTTT
CDR3aa: CASSRMGRNTEAFF

abundance: -
d_gene: TRBD1
v_gene: TRBV6-5
j_gene: TRBJ1-2
CDR3nt: TGTGCCAGCAGAGGACAGGGGGAAGGTGGCTACACCTTC
CDR3aa: CASRGQGEGGYTF

abundance: -
d_gene: TRBD1
v_gene: TRBV25-1
j_gene: TRBJ1-5
CDR3nt: TGTGCCAGCAGAGGACAGGGAAATCAGCCCCAGCATTTT
CDR3aa: CASRGQGNQPQHF

abundance: -
d_gene: TRBD2
v_gene: TRBV6-5
j_gene: TRBJ2-1
CDR3nt: TGTGCCAGCAAAACTAGCGGGGGGAATCGTGAGCAGTTCTTC
CDR3aa: CASKTSGGNREQFF

abundance: -
d_gene: -
v_gene: TRBV7-9
j_gene: TRBJ2-5
CDR3nt: TGTGCCAGCGGATCCGGGGGCCAAGAGACCCAGTACTTC
CDR3aa: CASGSGGQETQYF

abundance: -
d_gene: -
v_gene: TRBV29-1
j_gene: TRBJ2-4
CDR3nt: TGCAGCGTTGAATCAGGGGCCAAAAACATTCAGTACTTC
CDR3aa: CSVESGAKNIQYF

abundance: -
d_gene: TRBD1
v_gene: TRBV10-2
j_gene: TRBJ1-1
CDR3nt: TGCGCCAGCAGGAGACAGGGTGGAACTGAAGCTTTCTTT
CDR3aa: CASRRQGGTEAFF

abundance: -
d_gene: TRBD1
v_gene: TRBV15
j_gene: TRBJ1-2
CDR3nt: TGTGCCACCAGCAGAGGATCGACAGGGCAACACTATGGCTACACCTTC
CDR3aa: CATSRGSTGQHYGYTF

abundance: -
d_gene: TRBD2
v_gene: TRBV18
j_gene: TRBJ2-5
CDR3nt: TGTGCCAGCTCACCACCGGGACTAGCGGGGGGACAAGAGACCCAGTACTTC
CDR3aa: CASSPPGLAGGQETQYF

abundance: -
d_gene: TRBD2
v_gene: TRBV29-1
j_gene: TRBJ2-5
CDR3nt: TGCAGCGCCCCGTTGGCGGGGGGGCAAGAAGGGCAAGAGACCCAGTACTTC
CDR3aa: CSAPLAGGQEGQETQYF

abundance: -
d_gene: TRBD2
v_gene: TRBV27
j_gene: TRBJ2-3
CDR3nt: TGTGCCAGCAGTTCAATAGCGGGGCACTGGGGAGATACGCAGTATTTT
CDR3aa: CASSSIAGHWGDTQYF

abundance: -
d_gene: -
v_gene: TRBV18
j_gene: TRBJ1-1
CDR3nt: TGTGCCAGCTCACTCGCAGGGCCGAACACTGAAGCTTTCTTT
CDR3aa: CASSLAGPNTEAFF

abundance: once
d_gene: -
v_gene: TRBV24-1
j_gene: TRBJ1-5
CDR3nt: TGTGCCACCAGTCCCGGGGGCAAGAATCAGCCCCAGCATTTT
CDR3aa: CATSPGGKNQPQHF

abundance: once
d_gene: TRBD1
v_gene: TRBV28
j_gene: TRBJ1-2
CDR3nt: TGTGCCAGCAGTCCCGGGACAGCCGGGGGGCTAGGCGATGGCTACACCTTC
CDR3aa: CASSPGTAGGLGDGYTF

abundance: -
d_gene: -
v_gene: TRBV19
j_gene: TRBJ1-2
CDR3nt: TGTGCCAGTAGTATGGACGAAAACTATGGCTACACCTTC
CDR3aa: CASSMDENYGYTF

abundance: -
d_gene: -
v_gene: TRBV6-6
j_gene: TRBJ1-6
CDR3nt: TGTGCCAGCAAGAGTGGGGGACAAAGAAATTCACCCCTCCACTTT
CDR3aa: CASKSGGQRNSPLHF

abundance: -
d_gene: TRBD1
v_gene: TRBV9
j_gene: TRBJ2-4
CDR3nt: TGTGCCAGCAGCGCCGCCGGGACAGGAAACATTCAGTACTTC
CDR3aa: CASSAAGTGNIQYF